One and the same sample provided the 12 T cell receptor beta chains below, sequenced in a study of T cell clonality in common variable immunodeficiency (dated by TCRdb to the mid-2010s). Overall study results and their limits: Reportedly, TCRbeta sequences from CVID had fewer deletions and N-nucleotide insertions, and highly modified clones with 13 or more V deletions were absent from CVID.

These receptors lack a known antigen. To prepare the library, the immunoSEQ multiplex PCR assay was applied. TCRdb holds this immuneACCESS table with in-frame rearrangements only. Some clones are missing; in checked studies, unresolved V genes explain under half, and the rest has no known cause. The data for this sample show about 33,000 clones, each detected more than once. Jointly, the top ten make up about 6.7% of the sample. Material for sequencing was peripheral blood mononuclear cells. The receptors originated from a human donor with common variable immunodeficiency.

The sequenced part of the CDR3 DNA is TGCGCCAGCAGCTTGGGCGACAGGGGTGATGAAAAA. The encoded protein is CASSLGDRGDEK. The full CDR3 sequence reads CASSLGDRGDEKLFF. This chain links TRBV5-1 with TRBJ1-4, with 8 positions matching TRBD1. The observed sequence ends 3 residues before the CDR3 terminus, with the missing tail filled in from the germline J gene. This CDR3 is 15 amino acids long. Germline V lookup: CDR1 SGHRS, CDR2 YFSETQ. With 0 bases clipped from V and 6 bases from J, the junction kept 4 bases outside the gene matches.

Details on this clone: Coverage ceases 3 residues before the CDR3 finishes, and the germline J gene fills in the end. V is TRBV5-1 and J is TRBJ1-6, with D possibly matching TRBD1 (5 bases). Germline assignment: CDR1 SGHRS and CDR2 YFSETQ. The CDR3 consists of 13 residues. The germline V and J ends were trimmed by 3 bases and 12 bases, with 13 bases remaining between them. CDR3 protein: CASSSTEKGPLHF. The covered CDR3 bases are TGCGCCAGCAGCTCGACAGAAAAAGGACCC.

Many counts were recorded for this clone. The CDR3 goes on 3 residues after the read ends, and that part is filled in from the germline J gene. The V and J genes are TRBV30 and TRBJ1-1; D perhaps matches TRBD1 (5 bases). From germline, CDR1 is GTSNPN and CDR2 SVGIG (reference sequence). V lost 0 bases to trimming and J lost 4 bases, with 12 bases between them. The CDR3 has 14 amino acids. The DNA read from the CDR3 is TGTGCCTGGAGTGTATTATCCGGGGGCACTGAA. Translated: CAWSVLSGGTE. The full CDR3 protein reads CAWSVLSGGTEAFF.

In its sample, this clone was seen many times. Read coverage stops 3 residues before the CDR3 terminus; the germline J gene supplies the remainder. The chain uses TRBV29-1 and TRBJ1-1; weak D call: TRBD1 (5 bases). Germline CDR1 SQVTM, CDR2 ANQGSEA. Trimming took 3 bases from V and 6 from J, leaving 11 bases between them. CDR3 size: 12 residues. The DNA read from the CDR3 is TGCAGCGTTGATAAAGGGACTTCTGAA. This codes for CSVDKGTSE. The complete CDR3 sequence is CSVDKGTSEAFF.

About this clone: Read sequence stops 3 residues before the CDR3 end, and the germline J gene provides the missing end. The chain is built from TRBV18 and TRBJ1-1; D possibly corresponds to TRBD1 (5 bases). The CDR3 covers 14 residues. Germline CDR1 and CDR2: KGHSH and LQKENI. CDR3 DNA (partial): TGTGCCAGCTCACCGGGGCAGGGCCTTTCGAGA. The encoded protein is CASSPGQGLSR. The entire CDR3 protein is CASSPGQGLSRAFF.

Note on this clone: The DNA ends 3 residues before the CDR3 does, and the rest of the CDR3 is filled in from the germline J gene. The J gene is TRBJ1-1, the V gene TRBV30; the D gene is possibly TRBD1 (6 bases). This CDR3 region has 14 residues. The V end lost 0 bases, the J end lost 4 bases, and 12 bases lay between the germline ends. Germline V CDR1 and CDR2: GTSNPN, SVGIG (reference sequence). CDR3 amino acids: CAWSVRAGVTEAFF. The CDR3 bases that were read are TGTGCCTGGAGTGTACGAGCAGGGGTCACTGAA.

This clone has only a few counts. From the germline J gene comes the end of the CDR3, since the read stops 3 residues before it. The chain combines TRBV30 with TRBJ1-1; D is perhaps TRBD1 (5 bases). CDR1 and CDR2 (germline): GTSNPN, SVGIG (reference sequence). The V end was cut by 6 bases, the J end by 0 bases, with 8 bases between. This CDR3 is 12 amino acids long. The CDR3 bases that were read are TGTGCCTGCTCGACAGTGAACACTGAA. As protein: CACSTVNTE. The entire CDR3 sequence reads CACSTVNTEAFF. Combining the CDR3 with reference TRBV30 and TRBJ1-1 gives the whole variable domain SQTIHQWPATLVQPVGSPLSLECTVEGTSNPNLYWYRQAAGRGLQLLFYSVGIGQISSEVPQNLSASRPQDRQFILSSKKLLLSDSGFYLCACSTVNTEAFFGQGTRLTVV.

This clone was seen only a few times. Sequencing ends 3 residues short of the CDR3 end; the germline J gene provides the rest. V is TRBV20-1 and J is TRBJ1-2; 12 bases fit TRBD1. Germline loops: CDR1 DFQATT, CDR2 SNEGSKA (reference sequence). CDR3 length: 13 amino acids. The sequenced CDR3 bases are TGCAGTGCTAGCGGGACAGGGGGCAGCGGC. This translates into CSASGTGGSG. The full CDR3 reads CSASGTGGSGYTF.

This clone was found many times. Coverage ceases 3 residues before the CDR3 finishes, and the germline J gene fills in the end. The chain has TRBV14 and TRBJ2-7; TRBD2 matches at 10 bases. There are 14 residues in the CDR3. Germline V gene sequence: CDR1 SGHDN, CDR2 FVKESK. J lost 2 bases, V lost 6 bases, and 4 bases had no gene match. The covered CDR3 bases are TGTGCCAGCAGGGCTAGCGGGGGCACCTACGAG. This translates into CASRASGGTYE. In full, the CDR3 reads CASRASGGTYEQYF.

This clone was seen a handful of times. The covered CDR3 bases are TGTGCCTGGAACAGACAGGGGCCCGAAAAGAACACTGAA. This translates into CAWNRQGPEKNTE. Given in full, the CDR3 is CAWNRQGPEKNTEAFF. The V and J genes are TRBV30 and TRBJ1-1, with 8 bases fitting TRBD1. The read terminates 3 residues ahead of where the CDR3 ends, so the germline J gene completes it. V lost 4 bases to trimming and J lost 1 base; unmatched junction nucleotides: 11. Germline-derived CDR1 and CDR2 are GTSNPN and SVGIG (reference sequence). The CDR3 covers 16 residues.

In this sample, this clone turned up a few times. Partial CDR3 DNA: TGTGCCAGTAGGCGACAGGGGATGAACACCGGGGAG. Protein sequence: CASRRQGMNTGE. The whole CDR3 sequence is CASRRQGMNTGELFF. The chain couples TRBV19 to TRBJ2-2; TRBD1 matches at 8 bases. The read finishes 3 residues shy of the CDR3 end, and the germline J gene is used to complete it. Germline lookup yields CDR1 LNHDA and CDR2 SQIVND (reference sequence). This CDR3 has 15 amino acids. J gave up 1 base and V 6 bases, and 4 bases lay outside the gene matches.

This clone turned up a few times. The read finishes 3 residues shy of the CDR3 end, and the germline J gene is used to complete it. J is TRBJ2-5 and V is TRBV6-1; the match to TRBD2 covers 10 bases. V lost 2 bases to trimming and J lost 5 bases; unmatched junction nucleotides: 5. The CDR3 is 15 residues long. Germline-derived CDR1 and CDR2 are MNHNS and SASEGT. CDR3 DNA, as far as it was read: TGTGCCAGCAGTGAAAAAGCGGGGGGGCCTGAGACC. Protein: CASSEKAGGPET. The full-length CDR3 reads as CASSEKAGGPETQYF.